This TCR beta chain was sequenced during a study of cytomegalovirus exposure and HLA in healthy donors. Points from the study as a whole: A list of around 160 TCR beta chains associated with cytomegalovirus was given. A missense DCLRE1C variant was associated with V- and J-gene trimming of TCR beta chains in a later analysis, and an independent cohort replicated the association. One later analysis reportedly identified an Asian-associated ancestry cluster that showed fewer N-insertions than the roughly 600-donor mean. It is likely that the observed cluster of highly shared sequence variants was a sequencing artifact.

This PCR relied on a set of 60 Vbeta primers and 13 Jbeta primers. This table comes from immunoSEQ multiplex PCR, and its TCRdb copy is limited to in-frame clones, with some not included. The profile shows around 49,000 clones, around 81% of them singletons. Germline CDR1 and CDR2: MNHEY and SMNVEV (reference sequence). The CDR3 length is 15 residues, termini included. In the case of this clone: The antigen is unknown. The DNA is left out, because the CDR3 cannot be placed on it with certainty; the CDR3 is given as TCRdb lists it.

The sequenced sample was PBMCs. This sequence was found in a man aged 25 to 45 in good health and CMV-seropositive. V gene TRBV27 combines with J gene TRBJ1-6; the table's D call of TRBD1 was not tested on the DNA. The CDR3 loop is CASSSSDRGNSPLHF.